This paragraph reports one T cell receptor beta chain. At one boundary the junction diverges from the germline segment, which might be a read error. This specimen comes from a study of blood T cell repertoires in COVID-19. About the research overall: The United States, Italy and Spain provided the acute and convalescent COVID-19 samples. The analysed material was cDNA or gDNA that came from T cells, B-cell-depleted T cells, or PBMCs.

Germline CDR1 is MNHEY and CDR2 is SVGEGT. This CDR3 has 13 amino acids. In the authors' workflow: Scientists estimated how many nucleated cells there were by amplifying reference gene primers. Only in-frame clones appear in the TCRdb table, and some are missing; sequencing was by immunoSEQ multiplex PCR. That table gives V, J and clone size, and the DNA gave D and trimming. The sample lists around 300,000 clones, 85% to 90% seen once, with roughly 5.9% in the top ten. Enrollment of patients from Seattle took place during active infection, with longitudinal follow-up. The V gene is TRBV6-2 or TRBV6-3, the J gene TRBJ1-2; TRBD1 is a possible D gene (6 bases). This receptor was identified in a woman in her forties or fifties with COVID-19, enrolled during active disease. The sample comprised peripheral blood. CDR3 sequence reads: CASSYSRDTAEVF. The CDR3 coding sequence is TGTGCCAGCAGTTACTCGAGGGACACGGCTGAAGTATTC.